The entry below describes one T cell receptor beta chain. The data were taken from a study of shared clonotypes between healthy human individuals. Here immunoSEQ multiplex PCR was the method, and the copy in TCRdb shows in-frame clones only, minus some. This repertoire shows roughly 2,500,000 clones, roughly 93% found once; its top ten account for roughly 0.39%. The source is a man aged 18 to 35 in good health. Some clones in this sample may be carry-over from other donors' samples. The sequencing input was naive CD4+ T cells from PBMCs. Subset given: CD45RA+ positively selected.

The DNA of the CDR3 is TGTGCCAGCAGCCCCCGGGGCTCCTACAATGAGCAGTTCTTC. This codes for CASSPRGSYNEQFF. This chain connects TRBV2 to TRBJ2-1, with D possibly TRBD2 on 5 matching bases. Germline CDR1 reads SNHLY; CDR2 reads FYNNEI. The CDR3 is 14 residues long. Trimming left V 6 bases short and J 0 bases short, with 9 bases between.